The present TCR beta chain was sequenced within a study of T cells after posttransplantation cyclophosphamide. Here immunoSEQ multiplex PCR was the method, and the copy in TCRdb shows in-frame clones only, minus some. The sample contains 22,000 or so clones, 73% of which appear only once. Germline-derived CDR1 and CDR2 are SGHRS and YFSETQ. The CDR3 sequence is 17 residues long. With 0 bases clipped from V and 7 bases from J, the junction kept 7 bases outside the gene matches. On the day of bone marrow donation, the related graft donor provided peripheral blood. With respect to this clone: Its matching antigen is unknown.

The study's findings and limits: Later post-transplant blood repertoires were often dominated by donor CD8+ memory clones. Blood and skin or GI T cell repertoires showed limited TRB overlap.

The TCR originated in an older woman in good health, CMV-negative, and a related stem cell transplant donor. The V gene is TRBV5-1, the J gene TRBJ2-1, with 13 bases aligning to TRBD2. The sequenced material came from memory CD4+ T cells sorted from PBMCs. The CDR3 DNA reads TGCGCCAGCAGCTTGGTTTTGCGGACTAGCGGGAGTAATGAGCAGTTCTTC. This translates into CASSLVLRTSGSNEQFF.